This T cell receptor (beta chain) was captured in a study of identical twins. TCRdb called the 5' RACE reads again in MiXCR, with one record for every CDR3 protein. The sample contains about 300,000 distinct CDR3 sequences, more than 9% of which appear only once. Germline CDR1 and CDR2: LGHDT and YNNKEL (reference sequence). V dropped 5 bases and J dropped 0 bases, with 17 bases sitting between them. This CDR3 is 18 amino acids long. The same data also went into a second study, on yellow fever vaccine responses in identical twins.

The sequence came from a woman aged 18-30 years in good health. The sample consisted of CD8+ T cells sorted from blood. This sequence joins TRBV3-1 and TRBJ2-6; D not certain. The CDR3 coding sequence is TGTGCCAGCAGCAACGAAATATCAGCTCTCTCTGGGGCCAACGTCCTGACTTTC. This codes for CASSNEISALSGANVLTF. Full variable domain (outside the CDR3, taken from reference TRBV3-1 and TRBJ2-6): DTAVSQTPKYLVTQMGNDKSIKCEQNLGHDTMYWYKQDSKKFLKIMFSYNNKELIINETVPNRFSPKSPDKAHLNLHINSLELGDSAVYFCASSNEISALSGANVLTFGAGSRLTVL.